These 15 T cell receptor beta chains came from one sample sequenced in a study of blood T cell repertoires in COVID-19. The assay was immunoSEQ multiplex PCR, and TCRdb's table has in-frame clones only and misses some. Here the sample spans fewer than 400,000 clones, roughly 87% being singletons. Sample: PBMCs or T cells enriched from blood (not recorded which). Receptors were obtained from a woman aged 18-29 years who had recovered from COVID-19.

The chain carries TRBV6-5 and TRBJ1-2; D may be TRBD1 (5 bases). CDR1 and CDR2 from the germline V gene are MNHEY and SVGAGI. This CDR3 comprises 12 residues. Trimming stripped 7 bases from V and 3 bases from J, with 9 bases between. The CDR3 nucleotides are TGTGCCAGCACCGACAGAGACTATGGCTACACCTTC. Translation gives CASTDRDYGYTF.

The gene calls are TRBV30 and TRBJ1-2; the match to TRBD1 covers 9 bases. Looked up from germline, CDR1 is GTSNPN and CDR2 is SVGIG (reference sequence). This CDR3 is 13 amino acids long. The V segment lost 4 bases and the J segment 4 bases; nucleotides outside the gene matches: 4. CDR3 DNA sequence: TGTGCCTGGACCCGGGACAGGGTCTATGGCTACACCTTC. As protein: CAWTRDRVYGYTF.

The chain couples TRBV5-1 to TRBJ2-3; 7 bases align to TRBD2. This CDR3 contains 15 residues. Germline V gene lookup returns CDR1 SGHRS and CDR2 YFSETQ. V shed 5 bases and J 4 bases; nucleotides not matched to a gene: 10. This chain's CDR3 is CASSQREGDADTQYF. CDR3 bases: TGCGCCAGCAGTCAGAGGGAGGGAGATGCAGATACGCAGTATTTT. The full variable domain, with the rest looked up from reference TRBV5-1 and TRBJ2-3, is KAGVTQTPRYLIKTRGQQVTLSCSPISGHRSVSWYQQTPGQGLQFLFEYFSETQRNKGNFPGRFSGRQFSNSRSEMNVSTLELGDSALYLCASSQREGDADTQYFGPGTRLTVL.

For the CDR3, the DNA is TGTGCCAGCAGCAGGGCCCGGGAGCGTAAGGGAGATACGCAGTATTTT. It yields the protein CASSRARERKGDTQYF. V gene TRBV21-1 combines with J gene TRBJ2-3; the DNA was not used to check the table's D call, TRBD2. TRBV21-1 is recorded as a pseudogene. CDR3 length equals 16 residues.

The J gene is TRBJ1-5, the V gene TRBV4-1; 9 nucleotides match TRBD1. The V segment lost 0 bases and the J segment 0 bases; nucleotides outside the gene matches: 9. Germline CDR1 reads MGHRA; CDR2 reads YSYEKL. This CDR3 spans 19 amino acids. The CDR3 DNA follows: TGCGCCAGCAGCCAAGACCCCGGGACAGGGAGGGATAGCAATCAGCCCCAGCATTTT. Its translation: CASSQDPGTGRDSNQPQHF.

The genes are TRBV2 and TRBJ1-5; maybe TRBD1 (6 bases). Looked up from germline, CDR1 is SNHLY and CDR2 is FYNNEI. The CDR3 extends over 14 amino acids. Trimming pared 1 base from V and 10 bases from J, leaving 14 bases between. CDR3 sequence: CASSEGGGGTPQHF. CDR3 DNA: TGTGCCAGCAGTGAAGGGGGTGGGGGCACCCCCCAGCATTTT.

The chain joins TRBV6-5 to TRBJ2-3; a possible D gene is TRBD1 (6 bases). With 8 bases removed from V and 6 bases from J, the gap between germline ends came to 21 bases. The CDR3 contains 15 residues. Per germline, CDR1 MNHEY and CDR2 SVGAGI. In DNA form, the CDR3 reads TGTGCCAGCTCGCGAAGGGCAGGGGCCGGGGATACGCAGTATTTT. It is translated as CASSRRAGAGDTQYF.

V is TRBV6-6 and J is TRBJ2-7; perhaps TRBD1 as D (5 bases). Germline CDR1 and CDR2: MNHNY and SVGAGI (reference sequence). The CDR3 is 12 amino acids. V was trimmed by 5 bases and J by 4 bases, leaving 9 bases between them. The CDR3 here is CASSNQGYEQYF. CDR3 DNA sequence: TGTGCCAGCAGTAACCAGGGTTACGAGCAGTACTTC.

V gene TRBV6-2 or TRBV6-3 combines with J gene TRBJ1-2; possible D gene TRBD1, 5 bases. Looked up from germline, CDR1 is MNHEY and CDR2 is SVGEGT. With 6 bases removed from V and 8 bases from J, the gap between germline ends came to 13 bases. The CDR3 extends over 12 amino acids. DNA for the CDR3: TGTGCCAGCAGCCAAGGGAGGGGAGGCTACACCTTC. Translation gives CASSQGRGGYTF.

This clone was seen just once. CDR3 amino acids: CASSTGTQPGNEQFF. In nucleotides, the CDR3 is TGTGCCAGCAGCACGGGGACACAACCTGGGAATGAGCAGTTCTTC. This chain joins TRBV9 and TRBJ2-1; D is possibly TRBD1 (6 bases). The germline V and J ends were trimmed by 4 bases and 7 bases, with 18 bases remaining between them. The CDR3 runs 15 residues. CDR1 SGDLS and CDR2 YYNGEE come from the germline V gene.

This chain joins TRBV28 and TRBJ2-4, with D maybe TRBD2 (6 bases). The CDR3 length is 17 residues. The V and J ends lost 1 base and 3 bases respectively, with 16 bases between them. Germline CDR1 is MDHEN and CDR2 is SYDVKM. Here the CDR3 DNA reads TGTGCCAGCAGTTTATTCCGGCGGGGCGAGGACAAAAACATTCAGTACTTC. Its protein product is CASSLFRRGEDKNIQYF. Full variable domain (rest looked up from reference TRBV28 and TRBJ2-4): DVKVTQSSRYLVKRTGEKVFLECVQDMDHENMFWYRQDPGLGLRLIYFSYDVKMKEKGDIPEGYSVSREKKERFSLILESASTNQTSMYLCASSLFRRGEDKNIQYFGAGTRLSVL.

The rearrangement joins TRBV11-2 to TRBJ2-3, with D hard to call. The ends were cut back, 0 bases at V and 4 bases at J, with 5 bases in the middle. Germline assignment: CDR1 SGHAT and CDR2 FQNNGV. CDR3 length equals 13 residues. The CDR3 protein is CASSLERSDTQYF. The CDR3 region has the DNA TGTGCCAGCAGCTTAGAACGGTCAGATACGCAGTATTTT.

The rearrangement links TRBV5-1 to TRBJ1-2, with D hard to call. The CDR3 consists of 11 residues. Per the germline V gene, CDR1 is SGHRS and CDR2 is YFSETQ. Trimming stripped 6 bases from V and 7 bases from J, with 10 bases between. The CDR3 nucleotides read TGCGCCAGCACGGGTGGTGGTGGCTACACCTTC. Translating it yields CASTGGGGYTF. The variable domain in full, completed from reference TRBV5-1 and TRBJ1-2, reads KAGVTQTPRYLIKTRGQQVTLSCSPISGHRSVSWYQQTPGQGLQFLFEYFSETQRNKGNFPGRFSGRQFSNSRSEMNVSTLELGDSALYLCASTGGGGYTFGSGTRLTVV.

This clone was counted once. V and J are TRBV27 and TRBJ2-1; 11 bases match TRBD1. The V gene's germline CDR1 is MNHEY and CDR2 SMNVEV (reference sequence). V was pared by 7 bases and J by 8 bases, with 7 bases of the junction left unmatched. The CDR3 is made up of 14 amino acids. CDR3 amino acids: CASTWTGGLDEQFF. Written as DNA, the CDR3 is TGTGCCAGCACTTGGACAGGGGGCCTGGATGAGCAGTTCTTC.

The gene calls are TRBV4-2 and TRBJ1-2, with 12 bases matching TRBD1. Looked up from germline, CDR1 is LGHNA and CDR2 is YNFKEQ. V dropped 3 bases and J dropped 5; count of bases not matched to a gene: 7. The CDR3 is 16 amino acids. CDR3 in amino acids: CASSQGQGASMYGYTF. The CDR3, as DNA: TGTGCCAGCAGCCAGGGACAGGGGGCCTCGATGTATGGCTACACCTTC.